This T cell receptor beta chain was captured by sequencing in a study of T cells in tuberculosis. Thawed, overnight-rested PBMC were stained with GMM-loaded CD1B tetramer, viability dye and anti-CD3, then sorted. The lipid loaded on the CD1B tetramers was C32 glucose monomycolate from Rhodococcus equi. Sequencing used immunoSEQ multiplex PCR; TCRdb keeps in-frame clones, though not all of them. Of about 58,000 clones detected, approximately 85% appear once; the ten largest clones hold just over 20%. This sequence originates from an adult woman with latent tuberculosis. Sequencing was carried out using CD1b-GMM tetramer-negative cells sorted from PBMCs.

In DNA, the CDR3 is TGTGCCAGCAGCCTCAGGGTTGACTATGGCTACACCTTC. Its protein product is CASSLRVDYGYTF. The chain is built from TRBV7-9 and TRBJ1-2, with D perhaps TRBD1 (5 bases). The CDR3 length is 13 residues. V gave up 5 bases and J gave up 3 bases, with 10 bases separating them. The germline CDR1 and CDR2 sequences are SEHNR and FQNEAQ (reference sequence).